Below are 8 T cell receptor beta chains sequenced from a single sample in a study of blood T cell repertoires in COVID-19. Sequencing was performed with immunoSEQ multiplex PCR; in TCRdb, only in-frame clones are kept and a portion is missing. The top ten hold 2.5% to 4% of the sample, which has some 250,000 clones, 70% to 80% seen once. The sample was peripheral blood. These TCRs come from a woman older than 75 with acute or convalescent COVID-19.

This clone has only one observation. V is TRBV5-1 and J is TRBJ2-5; 8 nucleotides agree with TRBD1. V lost 0 bases and J lost 1; bases outside the gene matches: 2. Germline-derived CDR1 and CDR2 are SGHRS and YFSETQ. This CDR3 contains 15 residues. CDR3 residues: CASSLGGTGQETQYF. DNA for the CDR3: TGCGCCAGCAGCTTGGGAGGGACAGGCCAAGAGACCCAGTACTTC.

The rearrangement uses TRBV3-1 (or the pseudogene TRBV3-2) and TRBJ2-7; D may be TRBD2 (5 bases). Trimming took off 6 bases at V and 3 bases at J, with 15 bases between the two ends. The CDR3 spans 14 residues. The germline CDR1 and CDR2 sequences are LGHDT and YNNKEL (reference sequence). CDR3 region: CASSLRGTNYEQYF. CDR3 nucleotide sequence: TGTGCCAGCAGTCTCCGGGGTACAAACTACGAGCAGTACTTC.

The chain combines TRBV3-1 (or the pseudogene TRBV3-2) with TRBJ1-3; D call uncertain. The CDR3 sequence is 15 residues long. Deletions cut 1 base from V and 4 bases from J, with 11 bases between. Looked up from germline, CDR1 is LGHDT and CDR2 is YNNKEL (reference sequence). The CDR3: CASSQGVVGGNTIYF. CDR3 sequence (DNA): TGTGCCAGCAGCCAAGGGGTAGTGGGCGGAAACACCATATATTTT.

This clone came up once. This chain uses TRBV7-9 with TRBJ1-4; no definite D call. The CDR3 has 17 residues. The germline gives CDR1 SEHNR, CDR2 FQNEAQ (reference sequence). Between the trimmed V and J ends, which lost 5 bases and 0 bases, there was a span of 16 bases. As DNA, the CDR3 is TGTGCCAGCAGCCCCTCTACGGGATTCGCAACTAATGAAAAACTGTTTTTT. Amino acids: CASSPSTGFATNEKLFF.

The CDR3 loop reads CSVETAGRNTEAFF. The CDR3 DNA reads as TGCAGCGTTGAGACAGCCGGAAGGAACACTGAAGCTTTCTTT. The chain combines TRBV29-1 with TRBJ1-1, with a tentative D call TRBD1 (5 bases). CDR1 and CDR2 from the germline V gene are SQVTM and ANQGSEA. There are 14 residues in the CDR3. V shed 3 bases and J shed 1 base, with 12 bases lying between them.

The chain recombines TRBV11-2 with TRBJ2-1, with D perhaps TRBD2 (5 bases). V was shortened by 5 bases and J by 0 bases, with 8 bases between the two germline ends. The germline gives CDR1 SGHAT, CDR2 FQNNGV. CDR3 length: 14 amino acids. This CDR3 is CASSQDSSYNEQFF. The CDR3 DNA is TGTGCCAGCAGCCAGGACTCCTCCTACAATGAGCAGTTCTTC.

This sequence joins TRBV18 and TRBJ2-5, with 7 bases identical to TRBD1. In germline, CDR1 is KGHSH, CDR2 LQKENI. CDR3 length: 14 residues. With 3 bases clipped from V and 4 bases from J, the junction kept 5 bases outside the gene matches. The CDR3 DNA reads as TGTGCCAGCTCACCTTTGACAGGGACAGAGACCCAGTACTTC. It is translated as CASSPLTGTETQYF.

The V and J genes are TRBV7-9 and TRBJ2-5, with 8 positions matching TRBD2. From germline, CDR1 is SEHNR and CDR2 FQNEAQ (reference sequence). The CDR3 sequence is 16 residues long. Losses at the gene ends were 1 base for V and 4 bases for J; bases not matched to a gene: 8. The CDR3: CASSLDVSLAGETQYF. DNA of the CDR3: TGTGCCAGCAGCTTAGACGTTAGTCTAGCGGGAGAGACCCAGTACTTC.